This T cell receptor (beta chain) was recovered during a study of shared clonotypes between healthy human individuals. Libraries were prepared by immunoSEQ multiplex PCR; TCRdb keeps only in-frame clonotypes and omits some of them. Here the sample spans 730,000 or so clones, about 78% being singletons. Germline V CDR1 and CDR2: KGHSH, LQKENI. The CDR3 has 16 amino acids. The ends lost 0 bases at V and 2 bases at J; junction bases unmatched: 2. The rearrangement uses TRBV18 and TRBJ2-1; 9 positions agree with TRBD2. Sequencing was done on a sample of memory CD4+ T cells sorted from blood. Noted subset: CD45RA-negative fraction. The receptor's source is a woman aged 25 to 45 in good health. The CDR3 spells CASSPPGLAPYNEQFF. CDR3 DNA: TGTGCCAGCTCACCACCGGGACTAGCCCCCTACAATGAGCAGTTCTTC.